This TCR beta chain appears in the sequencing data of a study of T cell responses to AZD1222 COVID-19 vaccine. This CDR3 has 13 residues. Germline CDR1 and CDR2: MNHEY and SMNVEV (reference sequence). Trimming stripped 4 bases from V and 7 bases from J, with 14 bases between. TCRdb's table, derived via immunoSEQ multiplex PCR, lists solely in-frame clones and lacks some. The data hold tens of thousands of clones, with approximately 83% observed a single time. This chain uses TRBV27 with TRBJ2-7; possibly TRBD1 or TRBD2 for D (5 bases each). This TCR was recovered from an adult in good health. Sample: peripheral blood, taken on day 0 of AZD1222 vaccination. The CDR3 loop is CASSWTPTGEQYF. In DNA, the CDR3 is TGTGCCAGCAGTTGGACACCTACGGGAGAGCAGTACTTC.